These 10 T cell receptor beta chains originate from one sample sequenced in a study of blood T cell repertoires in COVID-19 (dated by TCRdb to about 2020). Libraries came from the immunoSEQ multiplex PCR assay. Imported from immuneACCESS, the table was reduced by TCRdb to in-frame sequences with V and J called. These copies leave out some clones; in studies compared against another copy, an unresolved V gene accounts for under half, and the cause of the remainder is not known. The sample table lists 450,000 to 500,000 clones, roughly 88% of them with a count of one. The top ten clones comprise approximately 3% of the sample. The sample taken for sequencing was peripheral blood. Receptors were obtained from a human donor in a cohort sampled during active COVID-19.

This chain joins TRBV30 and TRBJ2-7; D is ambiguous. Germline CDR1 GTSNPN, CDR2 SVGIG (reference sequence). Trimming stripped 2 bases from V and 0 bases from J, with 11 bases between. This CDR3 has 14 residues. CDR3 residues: CAWSFNLDSYEQYF. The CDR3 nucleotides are TGTGCCTGGAGTTTCAACCTAGACTCCTACGAGCAGTACTTC.

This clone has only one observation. CDR3 nucleotide sequence: TGTGCCAGCAGCCAGCCCCCAGCGGAAGAGACCCAGTACTTC. Its protein is CASSQPPAEETQYF. The chain carries TRBV3-1 (or the pseudogene TRBV3-2) and TRBJ2-5, with D possibly being TRBD2 (5 bases). The V end lost 3 bases, the J end lost 3 bases, and 11 bases lay between the germline ends. The CDR3 totals 14 residues. Looked up from germline, CDR1 is LGHDT and CDR2 is YNNKEL (reference sequence).

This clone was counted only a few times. The CDR3 sequence is CASSYSGVSYEQYF. The CDR3 DNA sequence: TGTGCCAGCAGTTATAGCGGGGTCTCCTACGAGCAGTACTTC. J is TRBJ2-7 and V is TRBV28; 8 bases line up with TRBD2. CDR1 is MDHEN, CDR2 SYDVKM, per germline. The CDR3 runs to 14 residues. The V and J ends lost 4 bases and 0 bases, in that order; junction bases with no gene match: 2.

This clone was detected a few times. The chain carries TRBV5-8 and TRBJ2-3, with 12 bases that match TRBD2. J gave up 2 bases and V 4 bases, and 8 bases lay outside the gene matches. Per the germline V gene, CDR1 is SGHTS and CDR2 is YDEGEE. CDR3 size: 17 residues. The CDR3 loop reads CASSARLAGDITDTQYF. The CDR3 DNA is TGTGCCAGCAGCGCAAGACTAGCGGGAGATATCACAGATACGCAGTATTTT.

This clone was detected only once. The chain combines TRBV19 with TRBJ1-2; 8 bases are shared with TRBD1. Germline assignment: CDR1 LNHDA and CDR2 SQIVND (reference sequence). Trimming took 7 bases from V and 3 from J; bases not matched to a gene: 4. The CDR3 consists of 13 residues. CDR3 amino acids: CASTQGADYGYTF. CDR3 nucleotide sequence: TGTGCCAGTACCCAGGGGGCTGACTATGGCTACACCTTC.

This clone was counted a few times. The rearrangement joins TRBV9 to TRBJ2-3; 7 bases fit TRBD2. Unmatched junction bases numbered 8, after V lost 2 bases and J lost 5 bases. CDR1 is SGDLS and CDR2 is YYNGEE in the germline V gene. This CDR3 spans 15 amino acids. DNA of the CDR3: TGTGCCAGCAGCGTCCCTAGCGGCCCAATAGATACGCAGTATTTT. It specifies CASSVPSGPIDTQYF.

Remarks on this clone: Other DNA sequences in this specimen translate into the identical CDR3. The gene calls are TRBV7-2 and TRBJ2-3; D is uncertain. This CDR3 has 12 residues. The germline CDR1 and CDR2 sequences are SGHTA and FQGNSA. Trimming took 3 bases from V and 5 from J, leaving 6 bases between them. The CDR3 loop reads CASSFSRDTQYF. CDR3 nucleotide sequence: TGTGCCAGCAGCTTTTCTAGAGATACGCAGTATTTT. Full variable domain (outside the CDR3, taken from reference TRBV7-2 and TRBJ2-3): GAGVSQSPSNKVTEKGKDVELRCDPISGHTALYWYRQSLGQGLEFLIYFQGNSAPDKSGLPSDRFSAERTGGSVSTLTIQRTQQEDSAVYLCASSFSRDTQYFGPGTRLTVL.

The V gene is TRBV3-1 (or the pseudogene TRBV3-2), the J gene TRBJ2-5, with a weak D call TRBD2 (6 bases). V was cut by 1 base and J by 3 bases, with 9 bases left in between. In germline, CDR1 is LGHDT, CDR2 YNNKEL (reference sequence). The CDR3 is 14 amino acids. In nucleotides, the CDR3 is TGTGCCAGCAGCCAAGCGGGAGACGAAGAGACCCAGTACTTC. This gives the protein CASSQAGDEETQYF.

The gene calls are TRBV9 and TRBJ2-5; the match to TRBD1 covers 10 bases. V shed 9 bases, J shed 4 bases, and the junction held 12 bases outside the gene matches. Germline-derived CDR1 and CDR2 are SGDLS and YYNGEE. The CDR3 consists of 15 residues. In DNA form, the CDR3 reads TGTGCCACCTCCGGGACAGGGGCCCCTCGAGAGACCCAGTACTTC. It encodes CATSGTGAPRETQYF.

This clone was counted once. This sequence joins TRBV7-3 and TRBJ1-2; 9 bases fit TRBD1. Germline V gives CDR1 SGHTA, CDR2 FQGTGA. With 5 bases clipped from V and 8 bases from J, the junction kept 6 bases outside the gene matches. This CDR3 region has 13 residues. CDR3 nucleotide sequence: TGTGCCAGCAGCCTGACAGGGGGTTGGGGCTACACCTTC. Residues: CASSLTGGWGYTF. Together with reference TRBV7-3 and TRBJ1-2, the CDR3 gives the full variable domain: GAGVSQTPSNKVTEKGKYVELRCDPISGHTALYWYRQSLGQGPEFLIYFQGTGAADDSGLPNDRFFAVRPEGSVSTLKIQRTERGDSAVYLCASSLTGGWGYTFGSGTRLTVV.